This TCR beta chain was sequenced for a study of blood T cells in healthy people across ages. Those donating, healthy Caucasian individuals from Russia, were aged about 6 to 100. Extracted total RNA amounted to at least 5.5 micrograms for each sample. Only a few counts were recorded for this clonotype. Combining a sample-barcoded 5' primer with a J-beta primer mix, a second PCR ran for 7 to 11 cycles. Every cDNA molecule bore a tag from a template-switch adaptor containing 12 random nucleotides. Individual samples furnished no less than 3 million CDR3-containing paired-end reads apiece. Each CDR3 protein gets one entry after TCRdb re-called the 5' RACE reads with MiXCR. The data contain 550,000 to 750,000 distinct CDR3 sequences, under 25% of them singletons. The CDR3 consists of 16 residues. V gave up 0 bases and J gave up 2 bases; unmatched junction bases: 8. Germline values: CDR1 DFQATT, CDR2 SNEGSKA (reference sequence).

This sequence was found in a man aged 65-85 years in good health. This chain links TRBV20-1 with TRBJ2-7, with TRBD2 matching 9 bases. Sequenced material: blood. In DNA, the CDR3 is TGCAGTGCTAGAGATCGAAGACTAGCGGTTACCTACGAGCAGTACTTC. Its protein is CSARDRRLAVTYEQYF.